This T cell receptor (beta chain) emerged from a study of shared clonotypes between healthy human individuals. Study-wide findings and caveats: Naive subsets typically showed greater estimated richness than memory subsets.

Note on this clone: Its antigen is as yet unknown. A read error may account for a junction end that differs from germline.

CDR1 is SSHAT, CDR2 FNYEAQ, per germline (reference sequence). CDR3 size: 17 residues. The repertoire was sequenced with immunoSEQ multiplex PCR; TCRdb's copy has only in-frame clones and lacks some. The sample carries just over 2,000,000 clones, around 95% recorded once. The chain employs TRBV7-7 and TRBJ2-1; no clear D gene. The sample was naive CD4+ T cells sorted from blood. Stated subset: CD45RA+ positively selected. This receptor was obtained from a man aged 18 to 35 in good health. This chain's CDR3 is CASSSRTDLSSYNEQFF. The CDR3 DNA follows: TGTGCTAGCAGCTCCCGGACCGATTTAAGCTCCTACAATGAGCAGTTCTTC. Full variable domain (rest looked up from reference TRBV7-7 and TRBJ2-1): GAGVSQSPRYKVTKRGQDVTLRCDPISSHATLYWYQQALGQGPEFLTYFNYEAQPDKSGLPSDRFSAERPEGSISTLTIQRTEQRDSAMYRCASSSRTDLSSYNEQFFGPGTRLTVL.